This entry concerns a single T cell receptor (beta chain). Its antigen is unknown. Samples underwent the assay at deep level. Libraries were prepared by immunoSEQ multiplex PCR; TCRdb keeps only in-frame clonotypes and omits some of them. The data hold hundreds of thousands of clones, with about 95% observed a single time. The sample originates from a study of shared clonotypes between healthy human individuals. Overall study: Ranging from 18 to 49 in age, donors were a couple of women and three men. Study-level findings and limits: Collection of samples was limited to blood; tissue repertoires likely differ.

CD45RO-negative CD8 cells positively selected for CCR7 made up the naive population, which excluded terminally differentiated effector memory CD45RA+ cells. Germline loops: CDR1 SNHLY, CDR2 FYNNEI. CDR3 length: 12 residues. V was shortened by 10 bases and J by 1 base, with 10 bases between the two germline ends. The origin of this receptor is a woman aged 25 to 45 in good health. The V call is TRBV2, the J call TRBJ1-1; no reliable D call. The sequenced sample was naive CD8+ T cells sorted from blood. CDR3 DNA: TGTGCCATTATCTGGTGGAACACTGAAGCTTTCTTT. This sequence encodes CAIIWWNTEAFF.